The clone carrying this TCR beta chain has a handful of counts. Its matching antigen is unknown. Extraction and reverse transcription of RNA yielded cDNA as the sequencing template. Method: immunoSEQ multiplex PCR; TCRdb's copy keeps in-frame clones and lacks some. This table holds roughly 120,000 clones, roughly 55% found once. Treatment specified: oral pan-JAK inhibitor, 5-10 mg twice daily. This entry comes from a study of CD8+ T cells in alopecia areata. The CDR3 covers 13 residues. The V and J ends lost 7 bases and 6 bases respectively, with 12 bases between them. The germline V gene has CDR1 ENHRY and CDR2 SYGVKD. Study findings and constraints: Normal scalp showed lower clonality than lesional scalp, especially alopecia totalis/universalis.

This receptor was taken from a human donor with alopecia areata. The sequencing used CD8+ T cells sorted from blood, collected at week 24, from a patient treated with tofacitinib. The V and J genes are TRBV10-3 and TRBJ2-2; D might be TRBD1 (6 bases). The CDR3 bases are TGTGCCATCACAGGGGACGGTTCCGGGGAGCTGTTTTTT. Encoded protein: CAITGDGSGELFF.